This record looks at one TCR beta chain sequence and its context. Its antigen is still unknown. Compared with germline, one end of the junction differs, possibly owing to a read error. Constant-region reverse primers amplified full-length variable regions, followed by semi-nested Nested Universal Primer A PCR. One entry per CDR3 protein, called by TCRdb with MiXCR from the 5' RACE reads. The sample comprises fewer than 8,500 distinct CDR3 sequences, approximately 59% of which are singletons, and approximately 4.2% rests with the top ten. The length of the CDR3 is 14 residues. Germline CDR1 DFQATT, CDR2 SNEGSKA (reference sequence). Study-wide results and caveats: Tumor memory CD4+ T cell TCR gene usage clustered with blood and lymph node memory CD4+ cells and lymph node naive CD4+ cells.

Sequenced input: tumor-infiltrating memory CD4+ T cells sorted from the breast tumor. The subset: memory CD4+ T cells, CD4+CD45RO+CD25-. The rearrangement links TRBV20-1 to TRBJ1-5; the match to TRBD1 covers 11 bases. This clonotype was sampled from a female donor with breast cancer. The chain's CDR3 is CGAIGQGANHPQHF. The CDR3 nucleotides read TGCGGTGCAATTGGACAGGGGGCAAATCACCCCCAGCATTTT.